Here is one TCR beta chain with its context. The repertoire was sequenced with immunoSEQ multiplex PCR; TCRdb's copy has only in-frame clones and lacks some. The table includes approximately 22,000 clones, about 88% detected once. Looked up from germline, CDR1 is SGHVS and CDR2 is FNYEAQ. Unmatched junction bases numbered 5, after V lost 6 bases and J lost 7 bases. The CDR3 contains 12 residues. The data stem from a study of T cell changes during pregnancy in multiple sclerosis. The sequence was collected from a female donor in good health, enrolled as a control in a pregnancy study. Sequencing used CD4+ T cells from peripheral blood mononuclear cells, obtained in the first trimester of pregnancy. The genes are TRBV7-6 and TRBJ1-1, with 7 positions matching TRBD1. The CDR3 nucleotides read TGTGCCAGCAGTCCACAGGGGCTTGAAGCTTTCTTT. Translated, it gives CASSPQGLEAFF.